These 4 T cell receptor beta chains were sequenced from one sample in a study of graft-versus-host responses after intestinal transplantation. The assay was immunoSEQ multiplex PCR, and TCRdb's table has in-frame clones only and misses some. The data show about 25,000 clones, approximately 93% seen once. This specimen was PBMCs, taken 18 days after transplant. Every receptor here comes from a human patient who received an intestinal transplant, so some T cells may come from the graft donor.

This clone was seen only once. CDR3 coding DNA: TGTGCCAGCGGGGGCGGGGCCAACTCTGGAAACACCATATATTTT. Translating it yields CASGGGANSGNTIYF. The chain couples TRBV13 to TRBJ1-3, with D possibly TRBD1 on 6 matching bases. The V gene lost 8 bases and the J gene lost 0 bases, with 14 bases spanning the gap. This CDR3 comprises 15 residues. Per germline, CDR1 PRHDT and CDR2 FYEKMQ (reference sequence).

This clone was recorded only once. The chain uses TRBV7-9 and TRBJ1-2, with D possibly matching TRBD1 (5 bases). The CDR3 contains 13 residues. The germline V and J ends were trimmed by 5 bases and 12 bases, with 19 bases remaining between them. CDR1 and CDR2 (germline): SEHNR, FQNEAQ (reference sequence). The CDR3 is CASSPPLDPGHTF. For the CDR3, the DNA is TGTGCCAGCAGCCCCCCACTCGATCCGGGACACACCTTC.

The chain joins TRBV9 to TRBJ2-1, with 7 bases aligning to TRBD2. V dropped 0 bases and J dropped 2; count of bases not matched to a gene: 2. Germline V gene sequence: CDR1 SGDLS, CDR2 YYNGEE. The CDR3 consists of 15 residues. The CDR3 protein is CASSVASGPYNEQFF. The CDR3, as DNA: TGTGCCAGCAGCGTAGCTAGCGGTCCCTACAATGAGCAGTTCTTC.

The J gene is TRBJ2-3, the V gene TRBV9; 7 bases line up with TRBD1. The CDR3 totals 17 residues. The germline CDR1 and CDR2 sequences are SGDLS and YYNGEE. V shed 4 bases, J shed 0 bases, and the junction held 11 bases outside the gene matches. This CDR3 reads CASSIGPGTASTDTQYF. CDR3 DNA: TGTGCCAGCAGCATCGGACCCGGGACAGCTAGCACAGATACGCAGTATTTT.